The entry below describes one TCR beta chain. As yet, its antigen is unknown. A split of CD4+ cells into CD45RA+ naive and CD45RA-negative memory subsets was performed. This sample was included in a study of shared clonotypes between healthy human individuals. V lost 3 bases and J lost 7; bases outside the gene matches: 17. The CDR3 is 17 amino acids. The germline V gene encodes CDR1 KGHSH and CDR2 LQKENI. Here immunoSEQ multiplex PCR was the method, and the copy in TCRdb shows in-frame clones only, minus some. The data show under 2,500,000 clones, 95% seen once. General study results and limits: As a rule, naive subsets had a larger estimated richness than memory subsets.

This clonotype was obtained from a man between 18 and 35 years old in good health. The sample consisted of naive CD4+ T cells sorted from blood. The subset: CD45RA+ positively selected. The chain combines TRBV18 with TRBJ2-7, with 8 bases identical to TRBD2. The CDR3 region has the DNA TGTGCCAGCTCACCTACGCCCGGAGCGGGGGCACCGGGGGAGCAGTACTTC. Amino acids: CASSPTPGAGAPGEQYF.